The 2 T cell receptor beta chains in this list originate from one sample, sequenced in a study of T cell repertoires in ileal Crohn's disease. Generated by immunoSEQ multiplex PCR, the TCRdb table keeps only in-frame clones and is missing some. The table has thousands of clones, 80% to 90% seen once. Sequenced input: ileal tissue. All receptors come from an adult with Crohn's disease.

The chain links TRBV6-1 to TRBJ1-5, with 8 bases aligning to TRBD1. Germline V gene data show CDR1 as MNHNS and CDR2 as SASEGT. CDR3 length: 15 amino acids. J was trimmed by 7 bases and V by 7 bases; bases with no gene match: 12. The CDR3 region is CASTQTQGAGQPQHF. The CDR3 bases are TGTGCCAGCACGCAGACTCAGGGGGCGGGGCAGCCCCAGCATTTT.

V is TRBV19 and J is TRBJ1-2; D possibly corresponds to TRBD1 (6 bases). Deletions cut 10 bases from V and 8 bases from J, with 17 bases between. CDR3 length equals 12 residues. The V gene's germline CDR1 is LNHDA and CDR2 SQIVND (reference sequence). The CDR3, as DNA: TGTGCCACAGGGGCCTTCGGCGGCGGCTACACCTTC. Translation: CATGAFGGGYTF.